This T cell receptor (beta chain) is drawn from a study of T cell repertoires in cytomegalovirus infection. Turning to the study itself: In the study, CMV epitopes included recently identified HLA-C-restricted and well-studied HLA-B-restricted ones. Signatures in public TCR beta sequences pointed to both CMV infection and matching HLA type.

The V end lost 1 base, the J end lost 0 bases, and 14 bases lay between the germline ends. Germline values: CDR1 SEHNR, CDR2 FQNEAQ (reference sequence). This CDR3 region has 17 residues. From the reads, TCRdb called clonotypes with MiXCR, one entry per CDR3 protein. The sample has approximately 910,000 distinct CDR3 sequences, 30% to 40% seen once; the top ten hold about 14%. In this sample, this clonotype turned up a few times. Its target is unknown. Study results and limitations: Dominant in the ex vivo response were TCR beta clonotypes restricted by HLA-C and specific for CMV.

This receptor was taken from a human donor in good health (CMV status not recorded). Some clones in this sample may be carry-over from other donors' samples. The starting material was cultured CD8+ T cells from PBMCs, obtained from culture after CMV antigen stimulation. The chain joins TRBV7-9 to TRBJ2-3; tentative D call: TRBD1 (5 bases). In DNA, the CDR3 is TGTGCCAGCAGCTTAGGATGGCTCAGGGCCAGCACAGATACGCAGTATTTT. Translated, it gives CASSLGWLRASTDTQYF.